The 15 T cell receptor beta chains below were found in one sample sequenced in a study of blood T cells in healthy people across ages. A sample-barcoded 5' primer and a J-beta primer mix were used in a second PCR of about 7 to 12 cycles. TCRdb processed the 5' RACE reads anew with MiXCR; each CDR3 protein has one entry. The sample shows 1,500,000 or so distinct CDR3 sequences, 35% to 45% of them seen only once. Sequences were obtained from blood. These receptors were taken from a woman aged 18-29 years in good health.

The chain couples TRBV27 to TRBJ2-1, with a weak D call TRBD2 (5 bases). The germline V and J ends were trimmed by 5 bases and 6 bases, with 11 bases remaining between them. Germline-derived CDR1 and CDR2 are MNHEY and SMNVEV (reference sequence). CDR3 length equals 13 residues. This CDR3 reads CASSGSRSNEQFF. As DNA, the CDR3 is TGTGCCAGCAGTGGGAGCCGGTCCAATGAGCAGTTCTTC.

This clonotype was seen a few times. The chain employs TRBV11-2 and TRBJ2-1; 10 bases match TRBD2. V dropped 9 bases and J dropped 0; count of bases not matched to a gene: 11. This CDR3 comprises 17 residues. Germline values: CDR1 SGHAT, CDR2 FQNNGV. As DNA, the CDR3 is TGTGCCAGTAGCCGACTAGCGGGTCTTAGCTCCTACAATGAGCAGTTCTTC. Its protein product is CASSRLAGLSSYNEQFF.

The chain is built from TRBV12-3 or TRBV12-4 and TRBJ2-3, with 8 bases that match TRBD2. The length of the CDR3 is 15 residues. V shed 7 bases, J shed 4 bases, and the junction held 10 bases outside the gene matches. The chain's CDR3 is CASNLISGDSDTQYF. Written as DNA, the CDR3 is TGTGCCAGCAATCTAATTAGCGGGGACTCAGATACGCAGTATTTT.

The chain employs TRBV20-1 and TRBJ2-5; maybe TRBD2 (6 bases). CDR3 length: 12 residues. The germline V gene encodes CDR1 DFQATT and CDR2 SNEGSKA (reference sequence). With 2 bases removed from V and 11 bases from J, the gap between germline ends came to 15 bases. In DNA form, the CDR3 reads TGCAGTGCTAGACTAGGTTCGGGGGAGCAGTACTTC. The encoded protein is CSARLGSGEQYF.

This clonotype was found a few times. In nucleotides, the CDR3 is TGCGCCAGCAGCCAAGAGGTGAGCATGAACACTGAAGCTTTCTTT. Protein sequence: CASSQEVSMNTEAFF. This rearrangement joins TRBV4-1 to TRBJ1-1; D is undetermined. V lost 0 bases and J 0 bases, leaving 8 bases between the germline ends. Germline loops: CDR1 MGHRA, CDR2 YSYEKL. The CDR3 extends over 15 amino acids.

This clonotype has just one count. V and J are TRBV6-6 and TRBJ1-3; 9 bases line up with TRBD1. Germline V gene lookup returns CDR1 MNHNY and CDR2 SVGAGI (reference sequence). The V and J ends lost 7 bases and 0 bases, in that order; junction bases with no gene match: 7. The CDR3 has 16 amino acids. The CDR3 loop is CASTWTGDTSGNTIYF. CDR3 sequence (DNA): TGTGCCAGCACCTGGACAGGGGACACCTCTGGAAACACCATATATTTT.

This chain uses TRBV10-3 with TRBJ2-1; TRBD2 agrees at 13 bases. CDR3 length: 16 residues. Germline V gene data show CDR1 as ENHRY and CDR2 as SYGVKD. The V and J ends lost 8 bases and 7 bases, in that order; junction bases with no gene match: 11. CDR3 protein: CAISLATSGRGNEQFF. The CDR3 DNA sequence: TGTGCCATCTCCCTGGCCACTAGCGGGAGGGGGAATGAGCAGTTCTTC.

This chain joins TRBV5-5 and TRBJ2-1; D is ambiguous. The germline V and J ends were trimmed by 0 bases and 8 bases, with 9 bases remaining between them. There are 13 residues in the CDR3. Germline-derived CDR1 and CDR2 are SGHKS and YYEKEE (reference sequence). The CDR3 DNA sequence: TGTGCCAGCAGCTTGGTGATCCGGGATGAGCAGTTCTTC. This codes for CASSLVIRDEQFF.

The chain uses TRBV7-2 and TRBJ2-7; the match to TRBD2 covers 10 bases. V lost 0 bases, J lost 4 bases, and 6 bases stayed unmatched. The CDR3 covers 16 residues. The germline V gene encodes CDR1 SGHTA and CDR2 FQGNSA. The CDR3 coding sequence is TGTGCCAGCAGCTTAGCGAGGGCTAGCGGGGGATACGAGCAGTACTTC. The encoded protein is CASSLARASGGYEQYF.

CDR3 loop: CASSNPPTRTGIGTDTQYF. The CDR3 DNA sequence: TGCGCCAGCAGCAATCCTCCCACCCGGACAGGGATCGGTACAGATACGCAGTATTTT. The V and J genes are TRBV5-1 and TRBJ2-3, with 8 bases that match TRBD1. The CDR3 totals 19 residues. The V and J ends lost 4 bases and 3 bases, in that order; junction bases with no gene match: 19. Germline V gene data show CDR1 as SGHRS and CDR2 as YFSETQ.

There are a few counts of this clonotype. V and J are TRBV20-1 and TRBJ2-7, with D possibly TRBD2 on 6 matching bases. The CDR3 has 15 residues. V was trimmed by 5 bases and J by 1 base, leaving 18 bases between them. Germline CDR1 reads DFQATT; CDR2 reads SNEGSKA (reference sequence). The CDR3 loop reads CSAHSGQVASYEQYF. CDR3 nucleotide sequence: TGCAGTGCTCACAGCGGGCAGGTTGCGTCCTACGAGCAGTACTTC.

The gene calls are TRBV7-2 and TRBJ2-5; TRBD2 aligns across 8 bases. This CDR3 has 14 amino acids. Germline-derived CDR1 and CDR2 are SGHTA and FQGNSA. After removal of 8 bases from V and 11 bases from J, the junction contained 16 bases not matched to a gene. CDR3 protein: CASYGLAGYNEQYF. The DNA of the CDR3 is TGTGCCAGCTATGGACTAGCAGGCTACAATGAGCAGTACTTC.

This clonotype was picked up a small number of times. The gene calls are TRBV14 and TRBJ2-1, with 8 bases fitting TRBD2. Germline V gene data show CDR1 as SGHDN and CDR2 as FVKESK. There are 18 residues in the CDR3. J lost 8 bases, V lost 3 bases, and 18 bases had no gene match. CDR3 sequence (DNA): TGTGCCAGCAGCCACGGCCTAGCGGGCCCCCATTTGTCGGATGAGCAGTTCTTC. This translates into CASSHGLAGPHLSDEQFF.

Only a few counts were recorded for this clonotype. The chain has TRBV9 and TRBJ2-6; D gene ambiguous. The CDR3 consists of 20 residues. Trimming shortened V by 3 bases and J by 0 bases, and 22 bases separated the two germline ends. Germline values: CDR1 SGDLS, CDR2 YYNGEE. The CDR3, as DNA: TGTGCCAGCAGCGCGGATCCTTCCCAGATAGTTAGCTCTGGGGCCAACGTCCTGACTTTC. It encodes CASSADPSQIVSSGANVLTF.

Note on this clonotype: A junction end diverges from the germline sequence, so it may reflect a read error. The chain uses TRBV28 and TRBJ2-3; 13 bases line up with TRBD2. This CDR3 is 18 amino acids long. Germline CDR1 reads MDHEN; CDR2 reads SYDVKM. DNA of the CDR3: TGTGCCAGCAGCCGACTAGGACTAGCGGGAGCGATCACAGATACGCAGTGTTTT. This translates into CASSRLGLAGAITDTQCF.